A selection of T cell receptor beta chains follows, all from one sample in a study of cytomegalovirus exposure and HLA in healthy donors. Sequenced by immunoSEQ multiplex PCR; TCRdb stores in-frame clones only, minus some. The sample lists more than 85,000 clones; approximately 90% were seen once. The sequenced material came from PBMCs. These receptors were collected from a woman aged 18-35 years in good health and CMV-seropositive. The CDR3 runs from the conserved cysteine through the conserved F or W. Fields, in order: clone size, D gene, V gene, J gene, CDR3 protein, CDR3 DNA. A D gene is named only where the DNA matches it firmly. Size is stated for part of the rows, as once, few or many counts, or as a class when the clone is expanded.

.	.	TRBV18	TRBJ2-1	CASSPNNEQFF	TGTGCCAGCTCACCCAACAATGAGCAGTTCTTC
.	.	TRBV11-2	TRBJ2-1	CASSLLAGTYNEQFF	TGTGCCAGCAGCCTTCTTGCGGGAACCTACAATGAGCAGTTCTTC
.	.	TRBV19	TRBJ2-3	CASSIMGAVTDTQYF	TGTGCCAGTAGTATAATGGGGGCAGTGACAGATACGCAGTATTTT
.	.	TRBV6-4	TRBJ2-2	CASSDGGENTGELFF	TGTGCCAGCAGTGACGGCGGGGAGAACACCGGGGAGCTGTTTTTT
.	TRBD1	TRBV15	TRBJ1-1	CATSKGPGQGIPFF	TGTGCCACCAGCAAAGGCCCAGGACAGGGGATACCTTTCTTT
.	TRBD1	TRBV7-6	TRBJ1-1	CASSHYKDATGGITEAFF	TGTGCCAGCAGCCACTACAAAGATGCGACAGGGGGTATCACTGAAGCTTTCTTT
.	.	TRBV5-1	TRBJ1-3	CASSLIEQASGNTIYF	TGCGCCAGCAGCTTGATAGAACAGGCCTCTGGAAACACCATATATTTT
few	.	TRBV19	TRBJ1-6	CATSAGNWGNSPLHF	TGTGCCACCTCGGCGGGGAATTGGGGTAATTCACCCCTCCACTTT
.	.	TRBV4-1	TRBJ1-1	CASSQGRDTEAFF	TGCGCCAGCAGCCAGGGCAGGGACACTGAAGCTTTCTTT
.	TRBD1	TRBV18	TRBJ1-6	CASSPPGQGAHSPLHF	TGTGCCAGCTCACCGCCGGGACAGGGGGCGCATTCACCCCTCCACTTT
.	TRBD2	TRBV5-1	TRBJ2-7	CASKELGTSGAWYF	TGCGCCAGCAAGGAACTCGGGACTAGCGGGGCATGGTACTTC
.	TRBD2	TRBV12-5	TRBJ2-3	CASGWTSGRDTQYF	TGTGCTAGTGGTTGGACTAGCGGGAGGGATACGCAGTATTTT
.	TRBD1	TRBV10-3	TRBJ1-2	CAISEDRGYGYTF	TGTGCCATCAGTGAGGACAGGGGCTATGGCTACACCTTC
once	.	TRBV28	TRBJ1-2	CASSQVSNYGYTF	TGTGCCAGTTCCCAGGTTTCTAACTATGGCTACACCTTC
.	TRBD1	TRBV5-4	TRBJ1-2	CASSKGDREGGYTF	TGTGCCAGCAGCAAAGGGGACAGGGAGGGCGGCTACACCTTC
.	TRBD1	TRBV5-5	TRBJ2-5	CASRDTGQGTARGTQYF	TGTGCCAGCAGGGATACGGGACAGGGGACCGCCAGGGGGACCCAGTACTTC
.	.	TRBV18	TRBJ2-2	CASSPPLAGSGELFF	TGTGCCAGCTCACCACCGCTTGCAGGGTCCGGGGAGCTGTTTTTT
.	TRBD1	TRBV19	TRBJ1-3	CASSPPRQGVGNTIYF	TGTGCCAGTAGTCCCCCCCGACAGGGGGTCGGAAACACCATATATTTT
.	TRBD1	TRBV19	TRBJ1-5	CASSVQGNSNQPQHF	TGTGCCAGTAGTGTACAGGGGAATAGCAATCAGCCCCAGCATTTT
once	TRBD1	TRBV11-3	TRBJ2-2	CANSQGQGGTGELFF	TGTGCCAACTCCCAGGGACAGGGGGGCACCGGGGAGCTGTTTTTT
.	TRBD1	TRBV19	TRBJ2-3	CASSAPHRGNVEDTQYF	TGTGCCAGTAGTGCCCCCCACAGGGGGAACGTCGAAGATACGCAGTATTTT
.	.	TRBV5-1	TRBJ1-1	CASRLAPSSGAFF	TGCGCCAGCAGACTGGCCCCATCCTCAGGGGCTTTCTTT
.	TRBD1	TRBV2	TRBJ1-3	CASSFKGGSSGNTIYF	TGTGCCAGCAGTTTCAAAGGGGGCAGCTCTGGAAACACCATATATTTT
.	.	TRBV5-4	TRBJ2-7	CASSPPRISGLGEQYF	TGTGCCAGCAGCCCCCCCCGGATTTCGGGACTTGGCGAGCAGTACTTC
.	.	TRBV13	TRBJ2-7	CASSYRQDSYYEQYF	TGTGCCAGCAGCTACCGACAGGACTCTTACTACGAGCAGTACTTC
.	TRBD2	TRBV6-4	TRBJ2-3	CASSDSTSGGDTQYF	TGTGCCAGCAGTGACTCGACTAGCGGGGGGGATACGCAGTATTTT
.	.	TRBV2	TRBJ2-1	CASVRQTYYNEQFF	TGTGCCAGCGTTAGACAGACCTACTACAATGAGCAGTTCTTC
.	.	TRBV11-3	TRBJ2-3	CASSFGRGGTDTQYF	TGTGCCAGCAGCTTCGGGAGAGGGGGCACAGATACGCAGTATTTT
.	TRBD1	TRBV19	TRBJ1-5	CASSMGQSNQPQHF	TGTGCCAGTAGTATGGGACAGAGCAATCAGCCCCAGCATTTT
.	.	TRBV7-9	TRBJ2-1	CASSLGRAPSYNEQFF	TGTGCCAGCAGCCTAGGTAGAGCTCCTTCCTACAATGAGCAGTTCTTC
.	TRBD1	TRBV9	TRBJ1-3	CASSGHRDSSGNTIYF	TGTGCCAGCAGCGGTCACCGGGACAGCTCTGGAAACACCATATATTTT
.	TRBD1	TRBV29-1	TRBJ2-1	CSVAGTGKTYNEQFF	TGCAGCGTGGCCGGGACAGGGAAAACCTACAATGAGCAGTTCTTC
once	.	TRBV19	TRBJ1-3	CASSPRVLAGNTIYF	TGTGCCAGTAGTCCCAGGGTGTTGGCTGGAAACACCATATATTTT
.	.	TRBV18	TRBJ2-2	CASSPLSAGTNTGELFF	TGTGCCAGCTCACCCTTGTCCGCGGGGACGAACACCGGGGAGCTGTTTTTT
.	.	TRBV11-2	TRBJ1-5	CASSFGLNQPQHF	TGTGCCAGCAGCTTTGGCCTCAATCAGCCCCAGCATTTT
few	TRBD1	TRBV7-9	TRBJ2-1	CASPKKPGQGHNEQFF	TGTGCCAGCCCAAAGAAACCGGGACAGGGCCACAATGAGCAGTTCTTC
.	TRBD1	TRBV5-1	TRBJ2-2	CASSSGQGLSHTNTGELFF	TGCGCCAGCAGCTCCGGACAGGGTCTGTCCCACACGAACACCGGGGAGCTGTTTTTT
few	.	TRBV28	TRBJ2-1	CASSLEGYNEQFF	TGTGCCAGCTCACTGGAGGGATACAATGAGCAGTTCTTC
.	.	TRBV28	TRBJ2-3	CASSPRDIDTQYF	TGTGCCAGCAGTCCCCGGGACATTGATACGCAGTATTTT
.	TRBD2	TRBV7-3	TRBJ2-7	CASDLGGDREPPYEQYF	TGTGCCAGCGACCTTGGGGGGGATAGGGAACCCCCCTACGAGCAGTACTTC
.	TRBD2	TRBV29-1	TRBJ2-1	CSAQLADVYNEQFF	TGCAGCGCCCAACTAGCGGATGTCTACAATGAGCAGTTCTTC
.	TRBD1	TRBV9	TRBJ1-5	CASSVGGTDAFQPQHF	TGTGCCAGCAGCGTAGGGGGGACAGATGCGTTTCAGCCCCAGCATTTT
.	TRBD2	TRBV6-5	TRBJ2-7	CASSKGLARDYEQYF	TGTGCCAGCAGCAAAGGACTAGCGAGAGACTACGAGCAGTACTTC
.	TRBD2	TRBV5-4	TRBJ2-7	CASSLDGGGSYEQYF	TGTGCCAGCAGCTTGGATGGGGGGGGCTCCTACGAGCAGTACTTC
once	TRBD1	TRBV5-4	TRBJ2-7	CASSQPGQGFYEQYF	TGTGCCAGCAGCCAGCCGGGACAGGGATTCTACGAGCAGTACTTC
.	.	TRBV5-1	TRBJ2-7	CASRVDRTYEQYF	TGCGCCAGCAGGGTGGACAGAACCTACGAGCAGTACTTC
once	TRBD1	TRBV28	TRBJ2-5	CASSSGGQGHKETQYF	TGTGCCAGCAGTTCTGGAGGACAGGGGCATAAGGAGACCCAGTACTTC
.	TRBD2	TRBV7-6	TRBJ2-4	CASSSGLAPKNIQYF	TGTGCCAGCAGCTCGGGACTAGCTCCCAAAAACATTCAGTACTTC
.	.	TRBV6-1	TRBJ2-2	CASTGPSAVPGELFF	TGTGCCAGCACGGGTCCTAGCGCGGTTCCCGGGGAGCTGTTTTTT
once	.	TRBV6-4	TRBJ1-6	CASRDVSSYNSPLHF	TGTGCCAGCAGAGATGTTAGCTCCTATAATTCACCCCTCCACTTT
.	TRBD2	TRBV5-4	TRBJ2-5	CASSLGTSGRWGLGETQYF	TGTGCCAGCAGCTTGGGGACTAGCGGGAGGTGGGGCCTCGGGGAGACCCAGTACTTC
.	TRBD2	TRBV30	TRBJ2-1	CAWKAGLAGGPEQFF	TGTGCCTGGAAAGCGGGACTAGCGGGGGGGCCGGAGCAGTTCTTC